This entry concerns a single T cell receptor (beta chain). Its target is unknown. Use of 60 Vbeta and 13 Jbeta primers characterized the PCR. The method was immunoSEQ multiplex PCR; TCRdb's version includes in-frame clones alone and lacks a portion of them. Of some 150,000 clones listed, 70% to 80% are singletons. This sample is drawn from a study of cytomegalovirus exposure and HLA in healthy donors. Study observations and caveats: Available immune exposure information covered CMV serostatus only. Common viral pathogens were later found to be apparently linked to several of the most significant clusters. One variant, a missense change in DCLRE1C, was linked in a later analysis to TCR beta V- and J-gene trimming.

Healthy bone marrow donors made up the donors. The sample taken for sequencing was PBMCs. The receptor comes from a female donor in good health and CMV-seropositive.

In nucleotides, the CDR3 is TGTGCCAGCAGTTGGGGACAGGGGGCTTCTGGAAACACCATATATTTT. It is translated as CASSWGQGASGNTIYF. V usage is TRBV9 and J usage is TRBJ1-3; 12 bases align to TRBD1. The germline V gene has CDR1 SGDLS and CDR2 YYNGEE. The CDR3 is 16 amino acids. V was pared by 5 bases and J by 1 base, with 4 bases of the junction left unmatched.